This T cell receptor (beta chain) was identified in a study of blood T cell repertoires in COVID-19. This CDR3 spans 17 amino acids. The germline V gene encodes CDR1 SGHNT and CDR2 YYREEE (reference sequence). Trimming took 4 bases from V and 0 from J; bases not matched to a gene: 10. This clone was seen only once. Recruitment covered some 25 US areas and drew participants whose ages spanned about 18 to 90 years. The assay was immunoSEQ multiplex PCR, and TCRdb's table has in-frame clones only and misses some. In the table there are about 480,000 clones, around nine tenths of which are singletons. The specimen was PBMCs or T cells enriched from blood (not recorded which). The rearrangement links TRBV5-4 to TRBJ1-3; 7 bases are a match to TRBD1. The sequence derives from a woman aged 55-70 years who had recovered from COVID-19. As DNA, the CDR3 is TGTGCCAGCAGCCCCGGGACAGACATCTTCTCTGGAAACACCATATATTTT. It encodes CASSPGTDIFSGNTIYF.